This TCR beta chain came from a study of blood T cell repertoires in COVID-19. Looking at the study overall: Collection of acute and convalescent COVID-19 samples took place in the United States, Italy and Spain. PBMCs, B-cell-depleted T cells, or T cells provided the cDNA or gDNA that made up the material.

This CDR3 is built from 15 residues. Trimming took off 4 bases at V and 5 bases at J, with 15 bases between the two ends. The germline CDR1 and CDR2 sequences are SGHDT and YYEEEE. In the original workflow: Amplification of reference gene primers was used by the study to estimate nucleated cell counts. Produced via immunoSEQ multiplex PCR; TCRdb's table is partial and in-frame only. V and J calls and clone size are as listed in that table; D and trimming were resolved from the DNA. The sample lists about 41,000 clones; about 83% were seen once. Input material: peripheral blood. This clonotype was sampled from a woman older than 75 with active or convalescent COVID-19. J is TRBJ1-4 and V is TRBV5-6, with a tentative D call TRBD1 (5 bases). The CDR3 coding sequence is TGTGCCAGCAGCCGCGGGGCAGGATCAAATGAAAAACTGTTTTTT. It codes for CASSRGAGSNEKLFF.